This paragraph reports one TCR beta chain. As yet, its antigen is unknown. All of the isolated RNA was reverse transcribed, so expressed TCRB transcripts were sequenced. Clones were sequenced by immunoSEQ multiplex PCR, and TCRdb holds only the in-frame ones, with some missing. The table shows hundreds of thousands of clones, with around 12% occurring only once. This record comes from a study of beta chain features in type 1 diabetes. The overall study: The patient and healthy donor groups were comparable for age, gender and cell yields. Examination spanned 90 million to 140 million sorted cells from all samples. General study findings and limits: There was a moderate but significant shortening of TCRB CDR3s in all four CD4+ subsets of Type 1 diabetes patients. TCRB repertoires of naive, central memory and Treg cells appeared more similar among patients than among healthy donors.

CDR1 is SGHDT, CDR2 YYEEEE, per germline. Trimming left V 2 bases short and J 7 bases short, with 10 bases between. This CDR3 spans 13 amino acids. Sequences were obtained from naive CD4+ T cells from blood. The V and J genes are TRBV5-6 and TRBJ2-1; weak D call: TRBD2 (5 bases). This receptor was identified in a woman between 18 and 29 years old with type 1 diabetes. The CDR3 protein is CASSFPGVNEQFF. For the CDR3, the DNA is TGTGCCAGCAGCTTCCCCGGGGTAAATGAGCAGTTCTTC.